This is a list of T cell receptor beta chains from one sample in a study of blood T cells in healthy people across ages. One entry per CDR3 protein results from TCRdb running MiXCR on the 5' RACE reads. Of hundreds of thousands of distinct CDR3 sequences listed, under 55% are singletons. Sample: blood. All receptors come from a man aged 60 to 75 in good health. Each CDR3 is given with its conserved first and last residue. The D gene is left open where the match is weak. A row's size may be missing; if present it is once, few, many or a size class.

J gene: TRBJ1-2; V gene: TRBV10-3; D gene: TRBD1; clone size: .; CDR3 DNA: TGTGCCATCAGGTCACAGGGGGAGGAAGGCTACACCTTC; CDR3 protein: CAIRSQGEEGYTF
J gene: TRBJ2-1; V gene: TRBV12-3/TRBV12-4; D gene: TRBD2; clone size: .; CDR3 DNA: TGTGCCAGCAGTTTAGTGACTAGCAACTTCCGAAATGAGCAGTTCTTC; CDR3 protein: CASSLVTSNFRNEQFF
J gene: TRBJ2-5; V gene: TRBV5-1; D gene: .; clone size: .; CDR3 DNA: TGCGCCAGCAGCTTGGCACTAGCTAGGGGATCAGAGACCCAGTACTTC; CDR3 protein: CASSLALARGSETQYF
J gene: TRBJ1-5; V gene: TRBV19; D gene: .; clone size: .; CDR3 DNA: TGTGCCAGTAGTATTGGCGGATCCAATCAGCCCCAGCATTTT; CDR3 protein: CASSIGGSNQPQHF
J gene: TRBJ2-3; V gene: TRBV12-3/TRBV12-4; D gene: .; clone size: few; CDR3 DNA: TGTGCCAGCCTCCTCGGGGGGCGACAGGATACGCAGTATTTT; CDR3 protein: CASLLGGRQDTQYF
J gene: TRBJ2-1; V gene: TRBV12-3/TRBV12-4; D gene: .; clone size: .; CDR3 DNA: TGTGCCAGCAGCCCTTACCCTTTTGAGCAGTTCTTC; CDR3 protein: CASSPYPFEQFF
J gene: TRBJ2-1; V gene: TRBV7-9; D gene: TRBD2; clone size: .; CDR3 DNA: TGTGCCAGCAGTTCCTCTGCGGGGGGGCCTTATGAGCAGTTCTTC; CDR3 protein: CASSSSAGGPYEQFF
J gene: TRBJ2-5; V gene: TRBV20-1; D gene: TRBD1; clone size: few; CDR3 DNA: TGCAGTGCTAGAATTGGGGACAGGGTTTCTGAGGAGCAGTACTTC; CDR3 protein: CSARIGDRVSEEQYF
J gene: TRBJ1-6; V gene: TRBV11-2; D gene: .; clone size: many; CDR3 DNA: TGTGCCAGCAGCTTAGAGTCCCAGTATTCACCCCTCCACTTT; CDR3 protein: CASSLESQYSPLHF
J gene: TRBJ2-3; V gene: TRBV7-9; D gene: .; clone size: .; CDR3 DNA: TGTGCCAGCAGCTCCGAACGGACTAGCACAGATACGCAGTATTTT; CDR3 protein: CASSSERTSTDTQYF
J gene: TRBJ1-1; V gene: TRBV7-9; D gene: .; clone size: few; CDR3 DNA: TGTGCCAGCAGCTTGGTGGTTTCTGAAGCTTTCTTT; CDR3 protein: CASSLVVSEAFF
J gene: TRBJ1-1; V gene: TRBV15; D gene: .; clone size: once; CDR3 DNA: TGTGCCACCAGCAGAGGTTTACAGTCGGGGGGTACGGCTGAAGCTTTCTTT; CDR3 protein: CATSRGLQSGGTAEAFF
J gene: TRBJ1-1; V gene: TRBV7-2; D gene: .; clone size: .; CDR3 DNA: TGTGCCAGCAGCTTGAGCCCAGGAGTGAACACTGAAGCTTTCTTT; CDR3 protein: CASSLSPGVNTEAFF
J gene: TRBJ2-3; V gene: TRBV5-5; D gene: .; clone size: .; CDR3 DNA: TGTGCCAGCAGCTTGCGCCTCCTAGCCACAGATACGCAGTATTTT; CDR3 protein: CASSLRLLATDTQYF
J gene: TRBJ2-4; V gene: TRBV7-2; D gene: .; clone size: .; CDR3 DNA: TGTGCCAGCAGCCATGCGGGTCGGGAGCAGTACTTC; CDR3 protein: CASSHAGREQYF
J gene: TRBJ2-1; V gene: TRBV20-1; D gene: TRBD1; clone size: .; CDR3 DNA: TGCAGTGCTAGATCCGGACAGGGGATCGATGAGCAGTTCTTC; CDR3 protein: CSARSGQGIDEQFF
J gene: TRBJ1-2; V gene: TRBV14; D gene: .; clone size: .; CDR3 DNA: TGTGCCAGCAGCCGGTCAGGGATCCCTGGCTACACCTTC; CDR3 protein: CASSRSGIPGYTF
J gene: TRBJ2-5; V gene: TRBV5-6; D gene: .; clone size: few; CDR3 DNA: TGTGCCAGTAGCACTCCAATCGGGGAGACCCAGTACTTC; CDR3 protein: CASSTPIGETQYF
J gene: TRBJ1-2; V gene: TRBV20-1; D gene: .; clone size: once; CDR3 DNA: TGCAGTGCTAGCCGCGGGGGGGGTACCTATGGCTACATCTTC; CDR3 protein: CSASRGGGTYGYIF
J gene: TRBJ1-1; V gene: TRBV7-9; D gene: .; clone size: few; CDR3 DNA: TGTGCCAGCAGCTTAGGAACAACCGAAAACACTGAAGCTTTCTTT; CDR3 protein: CASSLGTTENTEAFF
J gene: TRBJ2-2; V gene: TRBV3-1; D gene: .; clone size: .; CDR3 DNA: TGTGCCAGCAGCCACAGTGCCGGGGAGCTGTTTTTT; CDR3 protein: CASSHSAGELFF
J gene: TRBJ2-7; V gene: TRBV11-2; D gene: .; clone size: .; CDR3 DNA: TGTGCCAGCAGCTCTTACGGGTGGGGGCGGGACTACGAGCAGTACTTC; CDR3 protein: CASSSYGWGRDYEQYF
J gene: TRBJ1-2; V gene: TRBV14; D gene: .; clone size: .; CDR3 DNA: TGTGCCAGCAGCCAAGATCGCAGGGGAGGCTACACCTTC; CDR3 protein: CASSQDRRGGYTF
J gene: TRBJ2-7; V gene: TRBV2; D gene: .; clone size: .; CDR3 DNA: TGTGCCAGCAGTGAATTTGACGGAAGCTCCTACGAGCAGTACTTC; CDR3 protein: CASSEFDGSSYEQYF
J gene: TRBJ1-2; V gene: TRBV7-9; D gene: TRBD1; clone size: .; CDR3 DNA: TGTGCCAGCAGCTTAGGGGACAGGGAGGGAGATGGCTACACCTTC; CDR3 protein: CASSLGDREGDGYTF
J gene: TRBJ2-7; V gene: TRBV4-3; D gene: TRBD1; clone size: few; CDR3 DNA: TGCGCCAGCAGCCACTCATGGGACAGGGGAGCCTACGAGCAGTACTTC; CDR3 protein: CASSHSWDRGAYEQYF
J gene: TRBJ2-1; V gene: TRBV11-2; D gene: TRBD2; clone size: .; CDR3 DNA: TGTGCCAGCAGCTCTTGGTTGGCGGGGGGGTCCTACAATGAGCAGTTCTTC; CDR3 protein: CASSSWLAGGSYNEQFF
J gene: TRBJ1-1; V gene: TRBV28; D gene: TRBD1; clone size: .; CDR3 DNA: TGTGCCAGTCTGACAGGGATGTTCACTGAAGCTTTCTTT; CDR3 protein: CASLTGMFTEAFF
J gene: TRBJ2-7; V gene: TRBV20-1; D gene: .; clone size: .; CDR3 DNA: TGCAGTGCTAAACTCTTTGAGCAGTACTTC; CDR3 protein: CSAKLFEQYF
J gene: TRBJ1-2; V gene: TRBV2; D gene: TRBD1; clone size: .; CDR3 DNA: TGTGCCAGCAGGGCAGGGGGAATTGACTATGGCTACACCTTC; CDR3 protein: CASRAGGIDYGYTF
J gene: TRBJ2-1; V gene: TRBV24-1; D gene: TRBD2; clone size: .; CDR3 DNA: TGTGCCACCAGTGATTTGTCTGCGGGGGGCCTAACAAAAAACAATGAGCAGTTCTTC; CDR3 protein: CATSDLSAGGLTKNNEQFF
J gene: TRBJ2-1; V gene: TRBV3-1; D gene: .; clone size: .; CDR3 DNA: TGTGCCAGCAGCCAAGATTTGAGGCAGTTCTTC; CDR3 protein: CASSQDLRQFF
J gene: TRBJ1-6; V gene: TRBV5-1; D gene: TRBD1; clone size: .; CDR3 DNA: TGCGCCAGCAGCCCGGGACAGGGGAGCGGCAGATCACCCCTCCACTTT; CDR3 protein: CASSPGQGSGRSPLHF
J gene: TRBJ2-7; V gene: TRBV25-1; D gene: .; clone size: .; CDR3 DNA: TGTGCCAGCAGTGAATTTAGATCCGGGACGGGATACGAGCAGTACTTC; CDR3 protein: CASSEFRSGTGYEQYF
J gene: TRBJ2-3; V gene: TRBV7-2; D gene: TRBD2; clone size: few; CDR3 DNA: TGTGCCAGCAGCTTACCCGGACTAGCGGGGGTACCTCGCACAGATACGCAGTATTTT; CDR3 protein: CASSLPGLAGVPRTDTQYF
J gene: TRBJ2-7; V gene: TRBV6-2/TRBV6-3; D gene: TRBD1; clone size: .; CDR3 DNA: TGTGCCAGCAGTTACCAAGGGGACAGAACCTACGAGCAGTACTTC; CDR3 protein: CASSYQGDRTYEQYF
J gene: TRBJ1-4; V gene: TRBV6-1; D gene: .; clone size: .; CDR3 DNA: TGTGCCAGCAAGGGCTCCCCAACAGGTGCAACGAATGAAAAACTGTTTTTT; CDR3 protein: CASKGSPTGATNEKLFF
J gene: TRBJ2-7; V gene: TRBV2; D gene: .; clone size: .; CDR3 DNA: TGTGCCAGCAGTCCAGCGGCCGTATCCTACGAGCAGTACTTC; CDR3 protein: CASSPAAVSYEQYF
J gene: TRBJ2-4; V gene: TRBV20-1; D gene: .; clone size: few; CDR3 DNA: TGCAGTGCTAGAGTTCAAGGTTTCAACATTCAGTACTTC; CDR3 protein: CSARVQGFNIQYF
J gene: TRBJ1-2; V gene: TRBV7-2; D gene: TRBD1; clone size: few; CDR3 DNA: TGTGCCAGCAGCGTACCAAAACCTGGGACAGGGCTTAACTATGGCTACACCTTC; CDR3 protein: CASSVPKPGTGLNYGYTF
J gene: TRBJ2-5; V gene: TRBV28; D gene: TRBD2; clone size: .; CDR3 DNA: TGTGCCAGCGGGAGGGAGGGAAAAGAGACCCAGTACTTC; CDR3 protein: CASGREGKETQYF
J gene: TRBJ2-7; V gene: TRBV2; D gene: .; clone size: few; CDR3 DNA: TGTGCCAGCAGTGAAGTAACAGGGAGCGAGCAGTACTTC; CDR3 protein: CASSEVTGSEQYF
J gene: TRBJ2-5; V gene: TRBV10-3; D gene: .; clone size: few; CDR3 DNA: TGTGCCATCAGCGACCGAATTACCCAAGAGACCCAGTACTTC; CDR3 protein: CAISDRITQETQYF
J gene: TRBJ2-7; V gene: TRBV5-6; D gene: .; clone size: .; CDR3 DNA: TGTGCCAGCAGCTTGGATGTTACTCCTCACGACGAGCAGTACTTC; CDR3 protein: CASSLDVTPHDEQYF
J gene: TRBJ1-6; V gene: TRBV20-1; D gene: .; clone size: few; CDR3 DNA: TGCAGTGCCTCACAGGGTTACGTCAATTCACCCCTCCACTTT; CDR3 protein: CSASQGYVNSPLHF